This T cell receptor (beta chain) was recorded in a study of T-cell reconstitution after alpha-beta-depleted transplantation in children listed by TCRdb under 2016. For the study in its entirety: The study quantitatively tracked T-cell immune reconstitution after TCRalphabeta/CD19-depleted allogeneic hematopoietic cell transplantation in children using TCR repertoire profiling.

In light of the paper, this sample's treatment or condition label describes: allogeneic hematopoietic cell transplantation with graft depleted of TCRalphabeta T cells and CD19 B cells. The children who served as transplant recipients had been given grafts of TCRalphabeta/CD19-depleted allogeneic hematopoietic cells. Here is what the overall study found, with its caveats: The apparently early alphabetaT-cell count recovery about two months after transplant was reportedly dependent on only several hundred rapidly expanded clones derived from non-depleted graft cells. Hyperexpanded clone frequencies declined over subsequent months; after one year, T-cell counts and TCRbeta diversity were mostly attributed to newly produced T cells. The high TCRbeta diversity at day 60 in some patients was ascribed to recipient T cells and intrathymic progenitors that had survived conditioning.

From its first to its last residue, the CDR3 has 12 amino acids. Solely the CDR3 DNA is kept, with 36 bases framed from the first base. Relative to germline, V is missing 6 bases and J is missing 10 bases, with 7 bases of the junction outside any gene match. CDR1 and CDR2 (MDHEN, SYDVKM) derive from the germline V gene. Notes on this clonotype: No antigen is known for it. A clone one base away is much larger, so this may be a read error. No conserved phenylalanine or tryptophan ends this CDR3, so it is likely a read error.

Library preparation used PCR. The instrument given in TCRdb is Illumina HiSeq 2500. Molecular barcoding was employed in the preparation of TCR libraries, with unique molecular identifiers being used to normalize TCRbeta repertoire quantification. TCRdb took the public reads, trimmed them with fastp at Q25, ran MiXCR for clone calling and kept in-frame beta chains. Merged by CDR3 protein, the rows form single entries marked with the most common genes and DNA. Across this sample there are over 150,000 distinct CDR3 sequences, with approximately 7% seen only once. 5.5% to 6.5% of the sample belongs to the ten largest clones.

The input for sequencing was PBMCs, taken before TCRalphabeta/CD19-depleted stem cell transplant. Rearrangement joined TRBV28 to TRBJ1-2; TRBD1 matches 8 bases in the middle. This sequence was found in a boy aged 2 to 9 with acute lymphoblastic leukemia, due to receive a stem cell transplant. The bases are TGTGCCAGCAGCAACCCGGACAGGGACTACACCTAC. Its protein is CASSNPDRDYTY.